This entry describes one TCR beta chain. The repertoire was sequenced with immunoSEQ multiplex PCR; TCRdb's copy has only in-frame clones and lacks some. This repertoire shows 83,000 or so clones, almost 90% found once; its top ten account for less than 9%. The data are from a study of T cell responses to AZD1222 COVID-19 vaccine. Germline values: CDR1 SGHVS, CDR2 FNYEAQ. The CDR3 is made up of 16 amino acids. With V trimmed by 0 bases and J by 5 bases, 9 bases remained unmatched. This specimen was peripheral blood, taken 28 days after the second AZD1222 dose. The chain links TRBV7-6 to TRBJ2-7, with 8 bases lining up with TRBD2. The receptor was derived from an adult who received the AZD1222 COVID-19 vaccine. The CDR3 protein is CASSLAKAGGNNEQYF. Here the CDR3 DNA reads TGTGCCAGCAGCTTAGCGAAGGCGGGAGGAAATAACGAGCAGTACTTC.